This T cell receptor beta chain originates from a study of T cell responses to AZD1222 COVID-19 vaccine. This clone was recorded only once. V was clipped by 3 bases and J by 0 bases, with 13 bases between them. This CDR3 has 17 amino acids. Germline assignment: CDR1 SGHNT and CDR2 YYREEE (reference sequence). Libraries were prepared by immunoSEQ multiplex PCR; TCRdb keeps only in-frame clonotypes and omits some of them. The table shows approximately 220,000 clones, with around 93% occurring only once. The rearrangement uses TRBV5-4 and TRBJ1-6; perhaps TRBD1 as D (5 bases). This TCR was recovered from an adult in good health. Source: peripheral blood, taken on day 0 of MenACWY control vaccination. The CDR3 protein is CASSWDGDGSYNSPLHF. The DNA of the CDR3 is TGTGCCAGCAGCTGGGACGGAGATGGCTCCTATAATTCACCCCTCCACTTT. The variable domain in full, completed from reference TRBV5-4 and TRBJ1-6, reads ETGVTQSPTHLIKTRGQQVTLRCSSQSGHNTVSWYQQALGQGPQFIFQYYREEENGRGNFPPRFSGLQFPNYSSELNVNALELDDSALYLCASSWDGDGSYNSPLHFGNGTRLTVT.